This T cell receptor beta chain derives from a study of blood T cell repertoires in COVID-19. CDR3 length equals 14 residues. Per the germline V gene, CDR1 is GTSNPN and CDR2 is SVGIG (reference sequence). V was shortened by 0 bases and J by 7 bases, with 13 bases between the two germline ends. Measured with immunoSEQ multiplex PCR; TCRdb has only the in-frame clones, and not every one. Of around 250,000 clones listed, approximately 90% are singletons. J is TRBJ1-5 and V is TRBV30, with D possibly matching TRBD1 (5 bases). This clonotype was sampled from a human donor in a cohort exposed to, infected with or recovered from COVID-19 (not recorded which). The donor label of this sample is uncertain. The material sequenced was PBMCs or T cells enriched from blood (not recorded which). CDR3 DNA: TGTGCCTGGAGTGTACGGCAGGGTGGACAGCCCCAGCATTTT. As protein: CAWSVRQGGQPQHF.